The clone carrying this T cell receptor (beta chain) has at least ten counts. Its antigen is unknown. Germline assignment: CDR1 MDHEN and CDR2 SYDVKM. This CDR3 has 17 residues. Trimming shortened V by 2 bases and J by 3 bases, and 17 bases separated the two germline ends. Unique molecular identifier tags were affixed to discrete cDNA molecules. A single record per CDR3 protein comes from TCRdb applying MiXCR to the 5' RACE reads. The table records fewer than 70,000 distinct CDR3 sequences, roughly 12% of them present only once. This record belongs to a study of early T cells in non-severe SARS-CoV-2 infection. The wider study: Chains stayed unpaired after sequencing of bulk RNA from unsorted whole blood.

Study observations and caveats: Private and CD4 specificities were missed by VDJdb matching, which favored anti-spike CD8 responses.

The chain is built from TRBV28 and TRBJ1-5, with TRBD1 as a possible D gene (5 bases). The sequenced sample was whole blood. The receptor comes from an adult who was a healthcare worker with PCR-confirmed SARS-CoV-2 infection or an uninfected control (not recorded which). CDR3 DNA sequence: TGTGCCAGCAGTTTAAGTCGGGCAGGGCGAAACAATCAGCCCCAGCATTTT. It yields the protein CASSLSRAGRNNQPQHF.